A selection of T cell receptor beta chains follows, all from one sample in a study of blood T cell repertoires in COVID-19. Sequencing was performed with immunoSEQ multiplex PCR; in TCRdb, only in-frame clones are kept and a portion is missing. The sample has roughly 220,000 clones, 84% seen once. Sequencing was performed on peripheral blood. The receptors derive from a man aged 30 to 45 with active or convalescent COVID-19. The CDR3 runs from the conserved cysteine through the conserved F or W. D genes are given only for firm matches. Rows give clone size only sometimes, using once, few, many, or a class for an expanded clone.

v_gene	abundance	d_gene	j_gene	CDR3nt	CDR3aa
TRBV5-6	NA	NA	TRBJ2-5	TGTGCCAGCAGTGCGGTACAAGAGACCCAGTACTTC	CASSAVQETQYF
TRBV30	NA	NA	TRBJ1-1	TGTGCCTGGAGTCACAGTGGGACTGAAGCTTTCTTT	CAWSHSGTEAFF
TRBV6-2/TRBV6-3	few	NA	TRBJ1-5	TGTGCCAGCAGTTCCCTCGCGTCGCCCCAGCATTTT	CASSSLASPQHF
TRBV9	NA	TRBD1	TRBJ2-1	TGTGCCAGCAGCGTAGCGCCGGACAGGGTAAATGAGCAGTTCTTC	CASSVAPDRVNEQFF
TRBV30	once	NA	TRBJ1-2	TGTGCCTGGAGTGACAGGTTTTTGGGCGGCTACACCTTC	CAWSDRFLGGYTF
TRBV7-9	NA	TRBD2	TRBJ2-1	TGTGCCAGCAGCATATCCCTAGCGGGAGATTGGCCCTACAATGAGCAGTTCTTC	CASSISLAGDWPYNEQFF
TRBV10-2	NA	NA	TRBJ1-1	TGCGCCAGCAGTGCGGGGGGCACTGAAGCTTTCTTT	CASSAGGTEAFF
TRBV7-9	NA	NA	TRBJ2-3	TGTGCCAGCAGCTTAGAGTCCTTCACAACAGATACGCAGTATTTT	CASSLESFTTDTQYF
TRBV28	few	NA	TRBJ2-7	TGTGCCAGCAGCTCCTCGGGGGACCGAATTCCCTACGAGCAGTACTTC	CASSSSGDRIPYEQYF
TRBV7-2	NA	TRBD2	TRBJ2-7	TGTGCCAGCAGCCCCGGACTAGCGCGCTCCTACGAGCAGTACTTC	CASSPGLARSYEQYF
TRBV10-2	few	NA	TRBJ1-6	TGCGCCAGCAGTGAGTCGATAGGCTCGTCAGGGCTTCGTTCACCCCTCCACTTT	CASSESIGSSGLRSPLHF
TRBV9	NA	TRBD1	TRBJ2-1	TGTGCCAGCAGCGTACGGGACAGGGCGCGCAATGAGCAGTTCTTC	CASSVRDRARNEQFF
TRBV5-4	NA	NA	TRBJ2-3	TGTGCCAGCAGCCCTGGGGGCGGCGGCGGGAGTGGAAGAAAAAGGCAGTATTTT	CASSPGGGGGSGRKRQYF
TRBV5-1	few	TRBD2	TRBJ2-3	TGCGCCAGCAGCCGCAGGGGACTAGACACAGATACGCAGTATTTT	CASSRRGLDTDTQYF
TRBV2	NA	TRBD1	TRBJ2-7	TGTGCCAGCAGTGGGGGACAGGGGTTCCACGAGCAGTACTTC	CASSGGQGFHEQYF
TRBV4-2	NA	NA	TRBJ1-4	TGTGCCAGCAGCCAAGCGCAACAGGCAACTAATGAAAAACTGTTTTTT	CASSQAQQATNEKLFF
TRBV9	NA	NA	TRBJ2-7	TGTGCCAGCAGCCCTCAGGGATACGAGCAGTACTTC	CASSPQGYEQYF
TRBV4-2	NA	TRBD2	TRBJ2-3	TGTGCCAGCAGCCAGACCCCCGGCGGGAGAGATACGCAGTATTTT	CASSQTPGGRDTQYF
TRBV12-5	NA	TRBD2	TRBJ2-3	TGTGCTAGTGGTTTGGCGGCGGGGGGACCGGGAGATACGCAGTATTTT	CASGLAAGGPGDTQYF
TRBV5-5	NA	NA	TRBJ2-5	TGTGCCAGCAGCTTCTCAGAGACCCAGTACTTC	CASSFSETQYF
TRBV28	few	NA	TRBJ1-6	TGTGCCAGCAGTTCGGGGGTAAACTCACCCCTCCACTTT	CASSSGVNSPLHF
TRBV10-3	NA	TRBD2	TRBJ2-2	TGTGCCATCAGCGCGGGCGTAGCGGGAAGCACCGGGGAGCTGTTTTTT	CAISAGVAGSTGELFF
TRBV28	NA	TRBD2	TRBJ2-5	TGTGCCAGCAGTTCTATGGCGGGAGGCCACCAAGAGACCCAGTACTTC	CASSSMAGGHQETQYF